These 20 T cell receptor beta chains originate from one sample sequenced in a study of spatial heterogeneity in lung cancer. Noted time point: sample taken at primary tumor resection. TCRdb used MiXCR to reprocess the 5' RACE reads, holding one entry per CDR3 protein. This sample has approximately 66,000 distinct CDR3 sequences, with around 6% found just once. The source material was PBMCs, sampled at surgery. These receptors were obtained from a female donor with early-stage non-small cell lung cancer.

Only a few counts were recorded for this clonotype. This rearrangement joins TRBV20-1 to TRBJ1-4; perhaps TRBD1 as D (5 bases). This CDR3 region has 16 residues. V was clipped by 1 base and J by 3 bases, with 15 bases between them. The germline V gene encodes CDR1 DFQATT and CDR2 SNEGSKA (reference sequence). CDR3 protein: CSARALRGTANEKLFF. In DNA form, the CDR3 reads TGCAGTGCTAGAGCCCTCCGGGGGACGGCTAATGAAAAACTGTTTTTT.

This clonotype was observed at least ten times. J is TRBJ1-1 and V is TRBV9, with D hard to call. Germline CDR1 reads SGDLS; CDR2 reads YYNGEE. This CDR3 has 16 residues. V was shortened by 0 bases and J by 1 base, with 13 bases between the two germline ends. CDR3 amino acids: CASSVGPGLGNTEAFF. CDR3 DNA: TGTGCCAGCAGCGTAGGACCCGGACTAGGGAACACTGAAGCTTTCTTT.

The CDR3, as DNA: TGCGCCAGCAGCCAAGCCCCGGACAGGGTGACAGATACGCAGTATTTT. Encoded protein: CASSQAPDRVTDTQYF. V gene TRBV4-1 combines with J gene TRBJ2-3, with 8 nucleotides matching TRBD1. There are 16 residues in the CDR3. Germline V lookup: CDR1 MGHRA, CDR2 YSYEKL. The junction had 6 bases not matched to a gene; V was cut back by 1 base and J by 3 bases.

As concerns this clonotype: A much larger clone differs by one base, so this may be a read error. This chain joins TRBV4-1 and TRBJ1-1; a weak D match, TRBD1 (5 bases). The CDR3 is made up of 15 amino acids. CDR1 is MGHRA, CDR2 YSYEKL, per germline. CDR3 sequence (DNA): TGCACCAGCAAACCCCAGGGCGGTATGAACACTGAAGCTTTCTTT. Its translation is CTSKPQGGMNTEAFF.

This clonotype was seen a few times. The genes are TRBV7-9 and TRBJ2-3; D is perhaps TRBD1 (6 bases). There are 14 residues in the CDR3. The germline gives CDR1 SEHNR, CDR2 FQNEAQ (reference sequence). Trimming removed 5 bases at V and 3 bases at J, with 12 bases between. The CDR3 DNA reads TGTGCCAGCAGCCCAGGGGTGGAGACAGATACGCAGTATTTT. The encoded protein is CASSPGVETDTQYF.

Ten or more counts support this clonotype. The DNA of the CDR3 is TGTGCCAGCAGCGTAGACGGGGCAGGCCAGCCCCAGCATTTT. Translating gives CASSVDGAGQPQHF. V usage is TRBV9 and J usage is TRBJ1-5, with a possible D match to TRBD1 (5 bases). From germline, CDR1 is SGDLS and CDR2 YYNGEE. Trimming removed 0 bases at V and 7 bases at J, with 11 bases between. CDR3 length equals 14 residues.

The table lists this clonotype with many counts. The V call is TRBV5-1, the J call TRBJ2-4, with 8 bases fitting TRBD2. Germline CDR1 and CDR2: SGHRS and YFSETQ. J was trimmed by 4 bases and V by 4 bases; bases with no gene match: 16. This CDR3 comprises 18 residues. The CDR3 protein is CASSPRGSSGLQKNIQYF. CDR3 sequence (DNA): TGCGCCAGCAGCCCGAGAGGGTCTAGCGGGTTGCAGAAAAACATTCAGTACTTC.

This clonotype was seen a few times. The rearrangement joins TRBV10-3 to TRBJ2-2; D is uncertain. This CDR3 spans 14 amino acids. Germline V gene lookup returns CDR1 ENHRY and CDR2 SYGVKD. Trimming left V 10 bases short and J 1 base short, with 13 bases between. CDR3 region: CATNWAENTGELFF. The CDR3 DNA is TGTGCCACCAATTGGGCGGAGAACACCGGGGAGCTGTTTTTT.

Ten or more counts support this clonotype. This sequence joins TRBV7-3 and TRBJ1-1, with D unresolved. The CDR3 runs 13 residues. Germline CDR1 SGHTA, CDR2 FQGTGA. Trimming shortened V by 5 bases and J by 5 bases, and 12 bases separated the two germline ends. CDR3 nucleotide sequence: TGTGCCAGCAGCGGTTCTGGCGGGACTGAAGCTTTCTTT. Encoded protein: CASSGSGGTEAFF.

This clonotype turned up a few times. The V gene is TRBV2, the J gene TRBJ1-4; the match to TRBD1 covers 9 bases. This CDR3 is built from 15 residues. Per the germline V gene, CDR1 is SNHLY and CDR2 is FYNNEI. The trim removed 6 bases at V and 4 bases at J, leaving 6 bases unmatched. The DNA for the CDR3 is TGTGCCAGCAGCCCTGACAGGGGGAATAATGAAAAACTGTTTTTT. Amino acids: CASSPDRGNNEKLFF. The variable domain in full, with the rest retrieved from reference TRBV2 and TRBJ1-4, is EPEVTQTPSHQVTQMGQEVILRCVPISNHLYFYWYRQILGQKVEFLVSFYNNEISEKSEIFDDQFSVERPDGSNFTLKIRSTKLEDSAMYFCASSPDRGNNEKLFFGSGTQLSVL.

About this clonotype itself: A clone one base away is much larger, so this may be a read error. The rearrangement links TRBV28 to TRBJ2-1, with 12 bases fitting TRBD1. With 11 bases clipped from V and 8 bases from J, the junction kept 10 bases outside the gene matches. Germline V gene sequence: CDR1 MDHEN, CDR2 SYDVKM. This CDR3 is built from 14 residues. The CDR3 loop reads CALGRDRGPDEQFF. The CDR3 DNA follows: TGTGCCCTGGGCCGGGACAGGGGGCCCGATGAGCAGTTCTTC.

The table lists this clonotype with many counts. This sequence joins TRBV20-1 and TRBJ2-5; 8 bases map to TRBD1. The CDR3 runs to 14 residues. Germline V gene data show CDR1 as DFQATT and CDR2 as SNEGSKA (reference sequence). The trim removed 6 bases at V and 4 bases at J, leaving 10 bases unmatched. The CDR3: CSAIRQGAGETQYF. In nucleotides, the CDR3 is TGCAGTGCAATTAGGCAGGGGGCCGGAGAGACCCAGTACTTC.

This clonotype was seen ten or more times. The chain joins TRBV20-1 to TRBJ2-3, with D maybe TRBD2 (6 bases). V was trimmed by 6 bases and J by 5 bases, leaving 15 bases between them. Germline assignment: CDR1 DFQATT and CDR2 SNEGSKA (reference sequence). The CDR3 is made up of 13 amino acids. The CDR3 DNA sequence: TGCAGTGCCCCTGGGGGGACTGGAGATACGCAGTATTTT. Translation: CSAPGGTGDTQYF.

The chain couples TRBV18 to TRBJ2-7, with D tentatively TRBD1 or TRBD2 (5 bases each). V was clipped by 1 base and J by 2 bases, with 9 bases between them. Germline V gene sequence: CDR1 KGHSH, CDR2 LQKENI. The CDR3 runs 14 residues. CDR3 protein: CASSPQRDAYEQYF. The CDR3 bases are TGTGCCAGCTCACCACAGAGGGACGCCTACGAGCAGTACTTC.

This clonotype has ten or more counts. CDR3 loop: CASSQPTGGQTQYF. Here the CDR3 DNA reads TGCGCCAGCAGCCAACCGACAGGGGGGCAGACCCAGTACTTC. The V gene is TRBV4-1, the J gene TRBJ2-5; 9 nucleotides agree with TRBD1. V lost 2 bases to trimming and J lost 6 bases; unmatched junction nucleotides: 4. CDR3 length: 14 residues. CDR1 and CDR2 from the germline V gene are MGHRA and YSYEKL.

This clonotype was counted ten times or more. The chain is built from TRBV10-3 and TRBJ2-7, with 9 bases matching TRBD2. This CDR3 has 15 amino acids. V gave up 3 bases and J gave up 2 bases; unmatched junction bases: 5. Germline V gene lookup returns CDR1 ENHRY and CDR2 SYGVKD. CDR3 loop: CAISERLAEPYEQYF. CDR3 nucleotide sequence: TGTGCCATCAGTGAAAGACTAGCGGAACCCTACGAGCAGTACTTC.

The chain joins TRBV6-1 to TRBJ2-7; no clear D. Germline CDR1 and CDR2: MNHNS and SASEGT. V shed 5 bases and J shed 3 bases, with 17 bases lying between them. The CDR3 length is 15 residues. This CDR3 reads CASSPEVGKYYEQYV. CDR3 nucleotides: TGTGCCAGCAGTCCCGAGGTGGGCAAGTACTACGAGCAGTACGTC.

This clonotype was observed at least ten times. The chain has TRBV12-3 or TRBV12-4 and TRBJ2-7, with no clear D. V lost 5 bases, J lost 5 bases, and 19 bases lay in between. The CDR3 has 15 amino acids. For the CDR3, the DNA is TGTGCCAGCAGTCCTACTTTAGGAATTACCAACGAGCAGTACGTC. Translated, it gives CASSPTLGITNEQYV.

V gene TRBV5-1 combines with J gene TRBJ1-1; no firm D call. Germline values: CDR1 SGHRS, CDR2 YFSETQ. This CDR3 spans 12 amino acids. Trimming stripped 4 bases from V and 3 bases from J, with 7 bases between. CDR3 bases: TGCGCCAGCAGCCGGGCCGACACTGAAGCTTTCTTT. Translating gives CASSRADTEAFF.

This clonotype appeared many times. The CDR3 protein is CASGGFVGNTEAFF. In DNA form, the CDR3 reads TGTGCCAGCGGGGGATTCGTGGGGAACACTGAAGCTTTCTTT. This chain links TRBV6-5 with TRBJ1-1; D might be TRBD1 (5 bases). Germline V gene data show CDR1 as MNHEY and CDR2 as SVGAGI. Trimming shortened V by 8 bases and J by 1 base, and 14 bases separated the two germline ends. There are 14 residues in the CDR3.